The clone carrying this T cell receptor (beta chain) was seen only a few times. For Graves' hyperthyroidism to be stable, ophthalmopathy could not progress within 18 months. Diagnosis of hyperthyroidism was new in patients aged 18 to 65, and its duration was under 2 months. Fresh peripheral blood, 9.5 to 10 ml of it, supplied the PBMCs. Researchers took RNA transcripts and amplified the TCR beta CDR3 regions from them. TCR CDR3 underwent first-round RT-PCR with the HTBI primer set. MiXCR was run by TCRdb on the multiplex PCR reads, yielding one entry per CDR3 protein. The sample includes fewer than 600,000 distinct CDR3 sequences, 14% of them seen just once. This specimen comes from a study of T cells in Graves' hyperthyroidism and ophthalmopathy. The CDR3 is made up of 12 amino acids. Germline V gene data show CDR1 as MDHEN and CDR2 as SYDVKM. V lost 10 bases to trimming and J lost 9 bases, with 17 bases between them.

The clonotype originates from a woman in her 40s with Graves' hyperthyroidism. Sequenced input: blood. V usage is TRBV28 and J usage is TRBJ2-3, with a tentative D call TRBD1 (5 bases). CDR3 amino acids: CATFQGVGTQYF. CDR3 in DNA: TGTGCCACCTTCCAGGGTGTGGGGACGCAGTATTTT.